The TCR beta chain described here comes from a study of cytotoxic CD8 clonotypes in ibrutinib-treated CLL. On the study more broadly: The group held 11 relapsed/refractory and about 15 treatment-naive patients, with under 18 IGHV unmutated. Investigators collected response samples after a median roughly 13 months of treatment, range 6 to 36. Per sample, productive templates averaged 255,043 and productive rearrangements averaged around 100,000.

General study points: Clonality increased at ibrutinib response and stayed stable in sustained remission. At progression, however, it fell back toward baseline.

Sequenced by immunoSEQ multiplex PCR; TCRdb stores in-frame clones only, minus some. The top ten hold about 4.5% of the sample, which has roughly 160,000 clones, 84% seen once. About this clone itself: The antigen remains unidentified. Additional DNA sequences in this sample encode the identical CDR3.

The sequenced sample was PBMCs, obtained after 24 months of ibrutinib treatment. The origin of this receptor is a human donor with chronic lymphocytic leukemia.

This CDR3 is CASSPQAGRDNEQFF. CDR3 bases: TGTGCCAGCAGCCCCCAGGCGGGAAGGGACAATGAGCAGTTCTTC. V is TRBV9 and J is TRBJ2-1; D is perhaps TRBD2 (6 bases). V was trimmed by 4 bases and J by 5 bases, leaving 16 bases between them. Germline CDR1 is SGDLS and CDR2 is YYNGEE. The CDR3 runs to 15 residues.